This T cell receptor (beta chain) was found in a study of response to subunit inactivated influenza vaccine. Study observations and caveats: Authors suggested that a seasonal influenza vaccination recruits few new T cells each time.

Trimming at V came to 2 bases and at J to 14 bases, leaving 4 bases not matched to a gene. The CDR3 contains 12 residues. CDR1 is ENHRY and CDR2 is SYGVKD in the germline V gene. Each CDR3 protein gets one entry after TCRdb re-called the RT-PCR reads with MiXCR. Among 490,000 or so distinct CDR3 sequences listed, 7.6% were seen once. In this sample, this clonotype turned up many times. The target antigen is unknown. The receptor was derived from a man aged 45 to 75 who received an inactivated influenza vaccine. This rearrangement joins TRBV10-3 to TRBJ2-3; 10 nucleotides agree with TRBD2. Material: PBMCs from blood, obtained approximately 25 months after vaccination. The DNA for the CDR3 is TGTGCCATCAGTGAGGGGAGGACTAGCGGGTATTTT. It specifies CAISEGRTSGYF.